Listed here is a single TCR beta chain. Its antigen is still unknown. The entry originates in a study of cytomegalovirus exposure and HLA in healthy donors. Across the whole study: Researchers previously reported finding more than 100 million unique TCR beta sequences from around 200 million T cells. Study-level points and caveats: The authors assumed roughly uniform sequencing depth across donors for presence/absence analyses.

The CDR3 totals 15 residues. Germline loops: CDR1 MNHNS, CDR2 SASEGT. Although they were nominally healthy when sampled, donors likely had unrecorded immune exposures. It was with 60 Vbeta and 13 Jbeta primers that the PCR ran. Clones were sequenced by immunoSEQ multiplex PCR, and TCRdb holds only the in-frame ones, with some missing. The table lists 100,000 or so clones, over 60% of them singletons. This sequence was found in a woman in her 40s in good health and CMV-seropositive. The V call is TRBV6-1, the J call TRBJ2-5, with D perhaps TRBD1 (6 bases). The DNA end favors TRBJ2-7, so the J call may be wrong. Sequenced: PBMCs. The CDR3 DNA follows: TGTGCCAGCAGTGGACCCCGGGACAACTCCTACGAGCAGTACTTC. It translates to CASSGPRDNSYEQYF.